The subject of this entry is one TCR beta chain. As yet, its antigen is unknown. It was 200 to 250 ng DNA, 25,000 to 35,000 T cell genomes, that sorted-subset replicate PCRs used. In the original processing: Filtering differed for immunoSEQ, which gave only junction sequences without quality scores. Profiling relied on immunoSEQ multiplex PCR, and the TCRdb table lists in-frame clones only, not all of them. V, J and clone size derive from that table, while D and trimming were established from the DNA sequence. The repertoire includes over 2,000,000 clones, around 93% of them detected once, and around 1.8% sits in the top ten. The data stem from a study of shared clonotypes between healthy human individuals. Germline CDR1 and CDR2: SGHRS and YFSETQ. The CDR3 has 16 amino acids. Germline trimming cut 4 bases from V and 6 bases from J; bases unmatched to any gene: 9. Study-wide results and caveats: Investigators expected sequencing depth to affect clonotype sharing among donors. The sampled material consisted only of blood, and tissue repertoires are likely to differ.

As defined, naive CD8 cells were CD45RO-negative and positively selected for CCR7, with terminally differentiated effector memory CD45RA+ cells excluded. The TCR was taken from a man aged 18 to 29 in good health. Some clones in this sample may be carry-over from other donors' samples. The sample consisted of naive CD8+ T cells from PBMCs. The rearrangement links TRBV5-1 to TRBJ2-2; 10 bases are a match to TRBD1. CDR3 DNA sequence: TGCGCCAGCAGCCCTCGACAGGGGGCGATGGCCGGGGAGCTGTTTTTT. It codes for CASSPRQGAMAGELFF.